One and the same sample provided the 23 T cell receptor beta chains below, sequenced in a study of blood T cell repertoires in COVID-19. Libraries were prepared by immunoSEQ multiplex PCR; TCRdb keeps only in-frame clonotypes and omits some of them. This table holds some 100,000 clones, roughly 92% found once. Sequencing was performed on peripheral blood. All receptors derive from a man aged 60-69 years with acute or convalescent COVID-19.

This clone was picked up a small number of times. The chain recombines TRBV15 with TRBJ2-1, with TRBD2 as a possible D gene (6 bases). With 5 bases removed from V and 4 bases from J, the gap between germline ends came to 15 bases. The CDR3 runs to 15 residues. Germline assignment: CDR1 LNHNV and CDR2 YYDKDF (reference sequence). The CDR3 nucleotides are TGTGCCACCAGCTTCCGCGGGGTGGTATACAATGAGCAGTTCTTC. Translation: CATSFRGVVYNEQFF. The entire variable domain, with the rest obtained from reference TRBV15 and TRBJ2-1, is as follows: DAMVIQNPRYQVTQFGKPVTLSCSQTLNHNVMYWYQQKSSQAPKLLFHYYDKDFNNEADTPDNFQSRRPNTSFCFLDIRSPGLGDTAMYLCATSFRGVVYNEQFFGPGTRLTVL.

In its sample, this clone was seen a few times. The chain couples TRBV29-1 to TRBJ2-5, with D possibly matching TRBD1 (5 bases). The germline V gene has CDR1 SQVTM and CDR2 ANQGSEA. The CDR3 runs to 11 residues. V dropped 4 bases and J dropped 5 bases, with 8 bases sitting between them. The CDR3 DNA reads TGCAGCGTTGGCAGGGTGGAGACCCAGTACTTC. Translated: CSVGRVETQYF.

This chain joins TRBV28 and TRBJ2-3; 10 bases fit TRBD1. CDR3 size: 15 residues. The V gene end was trimmed by 6 bases and the J gene end by 3 bases; junction bases not matched to a gene: 6. Germline V CDR1 and CDR2: MDHEN, SYDVKM. The CDR3 sequence is CASRGTGAGTDTQYF. As DNA, the CDR3 is TGTGCCAGCAGGGGGACAGGGGCAGGAACAGATACGCAGTATTTT.

For this clone: The same CDR3 is also encoded by other DNA sequences in this sample. V gene TRBV27 combines with J gene TRBJ1-2; D call uncertain. This CDR3 has 13 residues. Trimming left V 3 bases short and J 0 bases short, with 5 bases between. Germline V gene data show CDR1 as MNHEY and CDR2 as SMNVEV (reference sequence). The CDR3 reads CASSFSANYGYTF. CDR3 DNA: TGTGCCAGCAGTTTCTCTGCTAACTATGGCTACACCTTC.

J is TRBJ2-7 and V is TRBV11-2; tentative D call: TRBD2 (6 bases). The CDR3 totals 16 residues. V was cut by 1 base and J by 3 bases, with 16 bases left in between. The V gene's germline CDR1 is SGHAT and CDR2 FQNNGV. The CDR3 sequence is CASSLGVGRQFYEQYF. In DNA form, the CDR3 reads TGTGCCAGCAGCTTAGGGGTAGGGAGGCAATTCTACGAGCAGTACTTC.

V usage is TRBV4-1 and J usage is TRBJ1-6, with a weak D call TRBD1 (6 bases). This CDR3 spans 15 amino acids. Germline V gives CDR1 MGHRA, CDR2 YSYEKL. V dropped 4 bases and J dropped 5 bases, with 12 bases sitting between them. CDR3 nucleotides: TGCGCCAGCAGCCTAACGGGACACGATAATTCACCCCTCCACTTT. Encoded protein: CASSLTGHDNSPLHF.

The CDR3 nucleotides are TGTGCCAGCAGTGAATCACGGGTAGGCAATCAGCCCCAGCATTTT. It translates to CASSESRVGNQPQHF. The chain couples TRBV6-1 to TRBJ1-5, with D uncertain. V gave up 2 bases and J gave up 2 bases, with 10 bases separating them. Per the germline V gene, CDR1 is MNHNS and CDR2 is SASEGT. The CDR3 sequence is 15 residues long.

This rearrangement joins TRBV29-1 to TRBJ1-2; D gene uncertain. The CDR3 spans 11 residues. Germline CDR1 and CDR2: SQVTM and ANQGSEA. Trimming cost V 4 bases and J 3 bases, with 6 bases left between them. The chain's CDR3 is CSVGTDYGYTF. The CDR3 DNA sequence: TGCAGCGTTGGAACGGACTATGGCTACACCTTC.

V and J are TRBV4-1 and TRBJ2-2; TRBD2 is a possible D gene (6 bases). The CDR3 loop spans 16 amino acids. The germline V gene encodes CDR1 MGHRA and CDR2 YSYEKL. Trimming pared 1 base from V and 0 bases from J, leaving 9 bases between. Here the CDR3 reads CASSQGWGANTGELFF. DNA of the CDR3: TGCGCCAGCAGCCAAGGATGGGGGGCGAACACCGGGGAGCTGTTTTTT.

V gene TRBV5-1 combines with J gene TRBJ2-3; a possible D gene is TRBD1 (5 bases). This CDR3 contains 14 residues. Germline V gene lookup returns CDR1 SGHRS and CDR2 YFSETQ. V was cut by 2 bases and J by 2 bases, with 9 bases left in between. The CDR3 coding sequence is TGCGCCAGCAGCTTAAGGGGAACCACAGATACGCAGTATTTT. It encodes CASSLRGTTDTQYF.

V and J are TRBV29-1 and TRBJ2-5, with D possibly matching TRBD2 (6 bases). The V and J ends lost 0 bases and 7 bases respectively, with 15 bases between them. CDR3 length: 14 residues. Per germline, CDR1 SQVTM and CDR2 ANQGSEA. CDR3 nucleotides: TGCAGCGTTGAAGAGGGTAGCGGACCAGGGACCCAGTACTTC. This gives the protein CSVEEGSGPGTQYF.

About this clone: Mismatch with germline at one junction end may stem from a read error. The V gene is TRBV7-7, the J gene TRBJ2-2, with D perhaps matching TRBD1 (6 bases). Germline CDR1 is SSHAT and CDR2 is FNYEAQ (reference sequence). The CDR3 consists of 13 residues. The CDR3 DNA is TGTGCTAGCAGCCGGGACACAACCGGGGAGCTGTTTTTT. Translation: CASSRDTTGELFF.

The V gene is TRBV6-2 or TRBV6-3, the J gene TRBJ2-2, with D possibly matching TRBD1 (6 bases). In germline, CDR1 is MNHEY, CDR2 SVGEGT. The CDR3 covers 17 residues. V was clipped by 2 bases and J by 2 bases, with 15 bases between them. CDR3 DNA: TGTGCCAGCAGTTACCCTCGCCGGACAGCCAACACCGGGGAGCTGTTTTTT. This sequence encodes CASSYPRRTANTGELFF.

The chain recombines TRBV18 with TRBJ2-1; 9 nucleotides agree with TRBD1. CDR3 size: 15 residues. The germline V gene has CDR1 KGHSH and CDR2 LQKENI. The V segment lost 3 bases and the J segment 14 bases; nucleotides outside the gene matches: 14. CDR3 region: CASSPRDRDVTLEFF. The CDR3 DNA reads as TGTGCCAGCTCACCGAGGGACAGGGATGTTACTTTGGAGTTCTTC.

The rearrangement links TRBV6-1 to TRBJ2-3, with a weak D call TRBD2 (6 bases). The germline gives CDR1 MNHNS, CDR2 SASEGT. Trimming stripped 2 bases from V and 0 bases from J, with 9 bases between. The CDR3 loop spans 15 amino acids. The CDR3 spells CASSESSGSTDTQYF. The DNA for the CDR3 is TGTGCCAGCAGTGAATCGAGCGGGAGCACAGATACGCAGTATTTT.

The chain couples TRBV2 to TRBJ1-4; a weak D match, TRBD1 (6 bases). V shed 5 bases and J shed 8 bases, with 9 bases lying between them. The CDR3 is 12 amino acids. Germline-derived CDR1 and CDR2 are SNHLY and FYNNEI. CDR3 DNA sequence: TGTGCCAGCAGTCGAAGGGGGGAAAAACTGTTTTTT. This translates into CASSRRGEKLFF.

This chain uses TRBV19 with TRBJ2-1; weak D call: TRBD1 (6 bases). The CDR3 sequence is 14 residues long. Trimming shortened V by 6 bases and J by 3 bases, and 12 bases separated the two germline ends. The germline V gene encodes CDR1 LNHDA and CDR2 SQIVND (reference sequence). In DNA form, the CDR3 reads TGTGCCAGTAGAAGACAGGCAGACTACAATGAGCAGTTCTTC. The encoded protein is CASRRQADYNEQFF.

This clone is a singleton in its sample. The gene calls are TRBV19 and TRBJ2-3; TRBD2 agrees at 7 bases. This CDR3 is built from 16 residues. CDR1 is LNHDA, CDR2 SQIVND, per germline (reference sequence). V lost 3 bases to trimming and J lost 0 bases; unmatched junction nucleotides: 6. CDR3 DNA: TGTGCCAGTAGTATCTCCCGACTAGCTAGCACAGATACGCAGTATTTT. The encoded protein is CASSISRLASTDTQYF. Using reference TRBV19 and TRBJ2-3 for the parts outside the CDR3, the full variable domain is DGGITQSPKYLFRKEGQNVTLSCEQNLNHDAMYWYRQDPGQGLRLIYYSQIVNDFQKGDIAEGYSVSREKKESFPLTVTSAQKNPTAFYLCASSISRLASTDTQYFGPGTRLTVL.

V gene TRBV7-2 combines with J gene TRBJ2-1, with 11 bases fitting TRBD2. J lost 7 bases, V lost 6 bases, and 11 bases had no gene match. This CDR3 has 16 residues. The germline CDR1 and CDR2 sequences are SGHTA and FQGNSA. CDR3 DNA sequence: TGTGCCAGCAGATTTTCGACTAGCGGGATAGGAAATGAGCAGTTCTTC. Amino acid sequence: CASRFSTSGIGNEQFF.

This chain links TRBV14 with TRBJ1-1; the D gene is possibly TRBD1 (5 bases). Trimming took 1 base from V and 5 from J, leaving 14 bases between them. Germline CDR1 reads SGHDN; CDR2 reads FVKESK. There are 15 residues in the CDR3. The CDR3 nucleotides read TGTGCCAGCAGCCAAGGCGGGGGAGGAGGTACTGAAGCTTTCTTT. Amino acid sequence: CASSQGGGGGTEAFF. Complete variable domain (other parts from reference TRBV14 and TRBJ1-1): EAGVTQFPSHSVIEKGQTVTLRCDPISGHDNLYWYRRVMGKEIKFLLHFVKESKQDESGMPNNRFLAERTGGTYSTLKVQPAELEDSGVYFCASSQGGGGGTEAFFGQGTRLTVV.

The sample holds one count of this clone. This chain joins TRBV5-6 and TRBJ2-1; 7 bases are a match to TRBD2. The CDR3 sequence is 13 residues long. Looked up from germline, CDR1 is SGHDT and CDR2 is YYEEEE. V lost 1 base to trimming and J lost 9 bases; unmatched junction nucleotides: 4. CDR3 DNA sequence: TGTGCCAGCAGCTTGTCCGCGGGAGTTGAGCAGTTCTTC. It is translated as CASSLSAGVEQFF. The full variable domain, in which reference TRBV5-6 and TRBJ2-1 provide the parts outside the CDR3, is DAGVTQSPTHLIKTRGQQVTLRCSPKSGHDTVSWYQQALGQGPQFIFQYYEEEERQRGNFPDRFSGHQFPNYSSELNVNALLLGDSALYLCASSLSAGVEQFFGPGTRLTVL.

The V gene is TRBV6-1, the J gene TRBJ1-1; D possibly corresponds to TRBD1 (5 bases). The CDR3 totals 14 residues. Per the germline V gene, CDR1 is MNHNS and CDR2 is SASEGT. The ends were cut back, 2 bases at V and 4 bases at J, with 11 bases in the middle. Here the CDR3 DNA reads TGTGCCAGCAGTGAATCCAGGGCTGGCACTGAAGCTTTCTTT. Translation gives CASSESRAGTEAFF.

V usage is TRBV6-1 and J usage is TRBJ1-4; 8 bases agree with TRBD1. V shed 2 bases and J 7 bases; nucleotides not matched to a gene: 6. The CDR3 contains 15 residues. Germline CDR1 MNHNS, CDR2 SASEGT. CDR3 amino acids: CASSERGQGAEKLFF. CDR3 in DNA: TGTGCCAGCAGTGAACGAGGCCAGGGGGCTGAAAAACTGTTTTTT.